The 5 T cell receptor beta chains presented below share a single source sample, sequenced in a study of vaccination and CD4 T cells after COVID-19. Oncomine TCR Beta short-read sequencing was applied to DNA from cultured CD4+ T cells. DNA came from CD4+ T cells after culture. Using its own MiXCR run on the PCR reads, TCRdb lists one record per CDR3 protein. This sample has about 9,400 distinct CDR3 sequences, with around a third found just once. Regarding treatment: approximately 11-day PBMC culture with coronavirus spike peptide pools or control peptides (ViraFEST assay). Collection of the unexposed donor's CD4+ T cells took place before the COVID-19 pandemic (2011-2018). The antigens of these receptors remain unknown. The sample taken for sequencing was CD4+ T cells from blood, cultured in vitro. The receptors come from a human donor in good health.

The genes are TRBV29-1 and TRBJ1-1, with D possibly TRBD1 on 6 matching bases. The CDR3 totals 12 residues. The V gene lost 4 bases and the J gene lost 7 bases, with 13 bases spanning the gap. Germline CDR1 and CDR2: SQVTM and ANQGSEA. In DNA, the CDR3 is TGCAGCGTTGGGACAGCTGGGCTTGAAGCTTTCTTT. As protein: CSVGTAGLEAFF.

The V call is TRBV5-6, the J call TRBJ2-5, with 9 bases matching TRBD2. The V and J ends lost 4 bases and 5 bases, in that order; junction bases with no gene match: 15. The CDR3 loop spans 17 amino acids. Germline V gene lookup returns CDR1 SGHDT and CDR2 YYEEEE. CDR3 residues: CASSIGPSGTSYETQYF. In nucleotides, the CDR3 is TGTGCCAGCAGCATAGGCCCTTCCGGGACTAGCTACGAGACCCAGTACTTC. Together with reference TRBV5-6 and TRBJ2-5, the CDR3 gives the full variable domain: DAGVTQSPTHLIKTRGQQVTLRCSPKSGHDTVSWYQQALGQGPQFIFQYYEEEERQRGNFPDRFSGHQFPNYSSELNVNALLLGDSALYLCASSIGPSGTSYETQYFGPGTRLLVL.

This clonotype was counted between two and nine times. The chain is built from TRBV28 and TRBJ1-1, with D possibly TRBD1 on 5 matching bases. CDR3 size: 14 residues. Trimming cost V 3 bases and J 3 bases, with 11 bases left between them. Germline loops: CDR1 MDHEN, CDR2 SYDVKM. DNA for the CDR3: TGTGCCAGCAGTTTGGGCGGGGGGTACACTGAAGCTTTCTTT. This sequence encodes CASSLGGGYTEAFF.

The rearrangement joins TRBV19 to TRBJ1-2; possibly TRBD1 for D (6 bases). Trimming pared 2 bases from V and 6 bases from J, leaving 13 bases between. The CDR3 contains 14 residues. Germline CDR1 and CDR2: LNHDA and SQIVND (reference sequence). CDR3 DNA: TGTGCCAGTAGTATAAAACAGGGAGAGGATGGCTACACCTTC. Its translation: CASSIKQGEDGYTF.

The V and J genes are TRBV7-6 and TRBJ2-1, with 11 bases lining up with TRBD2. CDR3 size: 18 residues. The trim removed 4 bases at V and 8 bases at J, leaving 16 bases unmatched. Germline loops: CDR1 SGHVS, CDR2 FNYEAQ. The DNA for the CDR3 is TGTGCCAGCAGCTCGAACTCGGGACTAGCGGCAGTAGGGTATGAGCAGTTCTTC. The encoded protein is CASSSNSGLAAVGYEQFF.